This T cell receptor beta chain was identified in a study of T cells after yellow fever vaccination (dated by TCRdb to between 2018 and 2021). For the wider study: Libraries from fractions with low cell numbers were prepared with the SMART-Seq v4 Ultra Low Input RNA kit. To follow T-cell clones before and after both primary and booster YFV17D yellow fever vaccination, bulk TCR alpha and beta repertoires underwent longitudinal sequencing. Two healthy male donors, one aged 18 to 30 and one aged 30 to 40 years, made up the cohort. Bulk PBMC replicates and cell subsets were isolated from blood drawn at multiple timepoints before and after both primary and secondary immunization.

Sequenced using an Illumina NovaSeq 6000. TCR cDNA was made using 5'RACE template switching, a step that added a universal primer site and unique molecular identifiers. Priming of cDNA synthesis was performed from both the TCR alpha and TCR beta constant segments. Library amplification involved two PCR steps, and the second step added sample barcodes and sequencing adapters. Sequencing of the libraries was done on either Illumina HiSeq 2500 (2x100 bp) or NovaSeq (2x150 bp). The authors processed their data as follows. Reads were demultiplexed and collapsed into UMI consensus sequences with MIGEC, and V(D)J alignment was performed with MiXCR. Using edgeR on replicate PBMC samples, clonotypes were called vaccine-responding if FDR was below 0.01 and the log2 fold change was above 5 up to day 15. Bulk clonotypes were assigned CD4 or CD8 identity according to which sequenced CD4 or CD8 repertoire held them at higher abundance. TCRdb's own reprocessing of the public reads used fastp at Q25 and MiXCR and kept productive beta chains. Each CDR3 protein appears once, grouped with its most common genes and DNA. The V and J calls come from TCRdb's annotation, not from the publication. The sample table records hundreds of thousands of distinct CDR3 sequences; roughly 20% of these occur just once. Roughly a sixth of the sample is in the top ten clones.

In light of the paper, this sample's treatment or condition label describes: live attenuated yellow fever vaccine strain. At every blood-draw timepoint, two biological replicates of bulk PBMCs were collected. A standard Ficoll-Paque protocol was used to isolate PBMCs from peripheral blood. TriZol was used to extract RNA from bulk PBMCs, CD4 and CD8 fractions, and dextramer-positive and dextramer-negative fractions. This clonotype was recorded at least ten times. Its antigen has not been determined. Nothing much larger sits one base from this clone, and base qualities are not available. Overall study outcomes, separate from this receptor: After the booster, most of the clones that had expanded following primary vaccination were detected again (approximately 96% of CD4 and around 90% of CD8), which suggests that memory was broadly maintained. Computational filtering was needed because FACS-sorted repertoires could contain abundant contaminating clonotypes from the bulk population. A small share of clonotypes was detected in both CD4 and CD8 compartments, with the overlap likely arising from convergent recombination. Because the study included only a couple of donors, the extent to which the findings can be generalized is limited. The secondary T-cell response was weaker than the primary response but faster, peaking on day 5 instead of day 15.

The TCR was taken from a man aged 18 to 35 who received the YFV17D yellow fever vaccine. The sample in question was PBMCs, obtained before the yellow fever booster vaccination.

The DNA is TGTGCCAGCTCGGAGCAGGGTGGGATAAACACCGGGGAGCTGTTTTTT. Translated, this gives CASSEQGGINTGELFF. The chain uses TRBV9 and TRBJ2-2; the D gene is perhaps TRBD1, on 5 matching bases. The CDR3 contains 16 residues, cysteine and phenylalanine counted. This entry keeps only the CDR3 DNA: 48 bases, framed from base 1. CDR1 and CDR2, looked up from the germline V gene, are SGDLS and YYNGEE. V and J lose 7 bases and 2 bases, and a span of 18 bases separates them.